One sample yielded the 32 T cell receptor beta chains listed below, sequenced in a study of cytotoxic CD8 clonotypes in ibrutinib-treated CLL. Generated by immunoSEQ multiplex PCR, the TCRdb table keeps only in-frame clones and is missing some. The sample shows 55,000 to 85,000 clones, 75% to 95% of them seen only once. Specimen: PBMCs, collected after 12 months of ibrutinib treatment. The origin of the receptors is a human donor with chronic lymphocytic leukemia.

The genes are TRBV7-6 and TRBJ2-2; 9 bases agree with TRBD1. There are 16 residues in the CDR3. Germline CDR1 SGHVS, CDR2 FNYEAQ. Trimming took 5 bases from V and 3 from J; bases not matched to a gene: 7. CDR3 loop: CASSPTGGADTGELFF. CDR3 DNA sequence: TGTGCCAGCAGCCCTACAGGGGGCGCGGACACCGGGGAGCTGTTTTTT.

The CDR3 nucleotides are TGTGCCAGCAGCTTAGTTGGGACTCCGGGACGAACTGAAGCTTTCTTT. Amino acid sequence: CASSLVGTPGRTEAFF. The chain links TRBV11-3 to TRBJ1-1, with D possibly matching TRBD1 (5 bases). The V end lost 1 base, the J end lost 5 bases, and 17 bases lay between the germline ends. Germline lookup yields CDR1 SGHNT and CDR2 YENEEA. The CDR3 spans 16 residues.

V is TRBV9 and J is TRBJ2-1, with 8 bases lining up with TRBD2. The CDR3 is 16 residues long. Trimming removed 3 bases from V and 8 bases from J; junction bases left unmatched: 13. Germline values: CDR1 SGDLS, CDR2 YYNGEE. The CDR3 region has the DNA TGTGCCAGCAGCGCCAACTCTCGGGAGGGCCACCATGAGCAGTTCTTC. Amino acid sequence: CASSANSREGHHEQFF.

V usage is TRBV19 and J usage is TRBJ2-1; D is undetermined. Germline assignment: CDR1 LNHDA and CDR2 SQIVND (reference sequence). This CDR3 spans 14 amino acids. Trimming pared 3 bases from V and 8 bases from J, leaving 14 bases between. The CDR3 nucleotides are TGTGCCAGTAGTATTCGTCCAGCGTCCGATGAGCAGTTCTTC. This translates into CASSIRPASDEQFF.

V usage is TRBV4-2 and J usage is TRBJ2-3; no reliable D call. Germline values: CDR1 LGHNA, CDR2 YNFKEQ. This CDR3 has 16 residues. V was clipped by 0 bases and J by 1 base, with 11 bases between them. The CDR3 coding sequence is TGTGCCAGCAGCCAAGACGGCGTTTCGGGCACAGATACGCAGTATTTT. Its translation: CASSQDGVSGTDTQYF.

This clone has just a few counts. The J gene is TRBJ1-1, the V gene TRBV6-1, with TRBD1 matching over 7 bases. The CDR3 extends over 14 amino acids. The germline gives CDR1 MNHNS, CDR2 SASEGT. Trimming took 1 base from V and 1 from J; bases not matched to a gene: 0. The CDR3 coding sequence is TGTGCCAGCAGTGAAGGACAGGGGAACACTGAAGCTTTCTTT. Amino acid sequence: CASSEGQGNTEAFF.

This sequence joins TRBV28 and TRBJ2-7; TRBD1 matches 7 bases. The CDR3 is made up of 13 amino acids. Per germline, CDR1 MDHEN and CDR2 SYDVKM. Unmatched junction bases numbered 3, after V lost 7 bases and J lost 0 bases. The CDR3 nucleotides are TGTGCCAGCAACAGGGGTACCTCCTACGAGCAGTACTTC. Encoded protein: CASNRGTSYEQYF.

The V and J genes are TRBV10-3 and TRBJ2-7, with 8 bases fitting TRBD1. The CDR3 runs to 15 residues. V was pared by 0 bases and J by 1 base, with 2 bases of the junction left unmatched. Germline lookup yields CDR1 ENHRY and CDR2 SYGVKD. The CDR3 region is CAISESGTGSYEQYF. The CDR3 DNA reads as TGTGCCATCAGTGAGTCGGGGACAGGTTCCTACGAGCAGTACTTC.

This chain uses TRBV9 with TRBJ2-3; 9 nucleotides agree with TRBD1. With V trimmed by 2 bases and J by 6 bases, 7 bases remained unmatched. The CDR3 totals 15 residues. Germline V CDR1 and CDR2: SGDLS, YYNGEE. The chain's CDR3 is CASSVLTGGKDTQYF. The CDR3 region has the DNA TGTGCCAGCAGCGTGCTAACAGGGGGCAAGGATACGCAGTATTTT.

The CDR3 coding sequence is TGTGCCAGCAGCTTGGAGGGGACAAGGTCGGGGGAGCAGTACTTC. As protein: CASSLEGTRSGEQYF. J is TRBJ2-7 and V is TRBV5-5; maybe TRBD1 (6 bases). CDR1 and CDR2 (germline): SGHKS, YYEKEE (reference sequence). V lost 0 bases, J lost 7 bases, and 17 bases lay in between. The CDR3 is 15 residues long.

For the CDR3, the DNA is TGCGCCAGCAGTGAGTCCAAGAGGGTAGCGGGACCTTACAATGAGCAGTTCTTC. Encoded protein: CASSESKRVAGPYNEQFF. The chain uses TRBV10-1 and TRBJ2-1; TRBD2 agrees at 8 bases. The CDR3 extends over 18 amino acids. Germline lookup yields CDR1 WNHNN and CDR2 SYGVQD (reference sequence). The junction had 11 bases not matched to a gene; V was cut back by 0 bases and J by 4 bases.

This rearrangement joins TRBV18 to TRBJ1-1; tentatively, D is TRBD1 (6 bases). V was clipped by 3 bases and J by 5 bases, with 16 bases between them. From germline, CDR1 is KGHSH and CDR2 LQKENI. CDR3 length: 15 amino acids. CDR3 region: CASSPPGRGGTEAFF. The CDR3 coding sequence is TGTGCCAGCTCACCCCCGGGTAGGGGGGGTACTGAAGCTTTCTTT. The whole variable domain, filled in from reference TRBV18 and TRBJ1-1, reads NAGVMQNPRHLVRRRGQEARLRCSPMKGHSHVYWYRQLPEEGLKFMVYLQKENIIDESGMPKERFSAEFPKEGPSILRIQQVVRGDSAAYFCASSPPGRGGTEAFFGQGTRLTVV.

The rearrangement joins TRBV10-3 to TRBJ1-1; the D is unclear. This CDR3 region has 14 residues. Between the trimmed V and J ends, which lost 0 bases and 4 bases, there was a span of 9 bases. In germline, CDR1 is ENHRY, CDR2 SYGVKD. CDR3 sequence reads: CAISESGPSTEAFF. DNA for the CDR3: TGTGCCATCAGTGAGTCTGGGCCGAGCACTGAAGCTTTCTTT.

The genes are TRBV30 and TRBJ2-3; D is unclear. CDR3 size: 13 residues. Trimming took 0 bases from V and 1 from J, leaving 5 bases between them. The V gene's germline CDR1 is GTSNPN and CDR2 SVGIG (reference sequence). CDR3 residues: CAWSVLGTDTQYF. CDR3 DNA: TGTGCCTGGAGTGTACTTGGCACAGATACGCAGTATTTT.

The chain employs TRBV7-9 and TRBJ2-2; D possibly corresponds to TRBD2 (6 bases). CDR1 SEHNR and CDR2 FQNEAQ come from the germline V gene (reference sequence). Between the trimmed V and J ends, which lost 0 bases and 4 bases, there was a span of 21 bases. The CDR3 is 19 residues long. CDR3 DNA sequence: TGTGCCAGCAGCTTAGCGGGAGGCCCAACCGGCCCACTCACCGGGGAGCTGTTTTTT. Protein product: CASSLAGGPTGPLTGELFF. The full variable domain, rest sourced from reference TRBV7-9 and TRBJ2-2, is DTGVSQNPRHKITKRGQNVTFRCDPISEHNRLYWYRQTLGQGPEFLTYFQNEAQLEKSRLLSDRFSAERPKGSFSTLEIQRTEQGDSAMYLCASSLAGGPTGPLTGELFFGEGSRLTVL.

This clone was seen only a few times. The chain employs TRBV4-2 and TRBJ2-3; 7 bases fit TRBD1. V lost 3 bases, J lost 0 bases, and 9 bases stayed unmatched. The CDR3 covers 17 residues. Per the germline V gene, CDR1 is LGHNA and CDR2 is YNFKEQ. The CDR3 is CASSQATQGSSTDTQYF. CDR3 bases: TGTGCCAGCAGCCAGGCTACACAGGGGTCTAGCACAGATACGCAGTATTTT.

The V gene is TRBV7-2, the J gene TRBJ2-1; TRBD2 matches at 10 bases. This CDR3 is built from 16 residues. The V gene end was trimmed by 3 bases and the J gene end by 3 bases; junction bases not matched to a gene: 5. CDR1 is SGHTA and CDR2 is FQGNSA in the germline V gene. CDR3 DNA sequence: TGTGCCAGCAGCTTGGGACTAGCGCAGATCTACAATGAGCAGTTCTTC. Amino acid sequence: CASSLGLAQIYNEQFF.

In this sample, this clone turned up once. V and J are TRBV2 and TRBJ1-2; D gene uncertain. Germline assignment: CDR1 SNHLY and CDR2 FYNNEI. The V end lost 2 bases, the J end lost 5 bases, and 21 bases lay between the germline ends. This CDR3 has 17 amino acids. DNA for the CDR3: TGTGCCAGCAGTGAAATCTTCGGAGGGTCCCTTCGGTATGGCTACACCTTC. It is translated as CASSEIFGGSLRYGYTF. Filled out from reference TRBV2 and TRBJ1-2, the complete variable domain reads EPEVTQTPSHQVTQMGQEVILRCVPISNHLYFYWYRQILGQKVEFLVSFYNNEISEKSEIFDDQFSVERPDGSNFTLKIRSTKLEDSAMYFCASSEIFGGSLRYGYTFGSGTRLTVV.

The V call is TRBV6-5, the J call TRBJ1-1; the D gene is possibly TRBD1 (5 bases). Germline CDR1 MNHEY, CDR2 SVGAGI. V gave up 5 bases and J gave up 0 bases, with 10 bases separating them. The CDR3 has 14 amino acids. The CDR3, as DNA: TGTGCCAGCAGTGAAGACAGACTGAACACTGAAGCTTTCTTT. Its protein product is CASSEDRLNTEAFF.

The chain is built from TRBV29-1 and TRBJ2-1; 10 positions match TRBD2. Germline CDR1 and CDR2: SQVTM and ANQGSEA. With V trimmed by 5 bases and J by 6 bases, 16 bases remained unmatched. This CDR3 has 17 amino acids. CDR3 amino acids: CSVKGPASGSKVNEQFF. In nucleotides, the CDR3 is TGCAGCGTTAAAGGACCGGCTAGCGGGAGTAAGGTCAATGAGCAGTTCTTC.

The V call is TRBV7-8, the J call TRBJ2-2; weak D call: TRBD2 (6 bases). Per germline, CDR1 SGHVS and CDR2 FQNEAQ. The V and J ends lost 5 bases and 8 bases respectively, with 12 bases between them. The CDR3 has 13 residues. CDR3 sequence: CASSRAGGGELFF. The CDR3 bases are TGTGCCAGCAGCCGGGCAGGAGGGGGGGAGCTGTTTTTT.

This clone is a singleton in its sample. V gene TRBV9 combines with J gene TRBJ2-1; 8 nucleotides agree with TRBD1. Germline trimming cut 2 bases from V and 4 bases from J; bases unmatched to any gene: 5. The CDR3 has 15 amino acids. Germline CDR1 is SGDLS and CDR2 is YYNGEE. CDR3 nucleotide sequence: TGTGCCAGCAGCGTCGGGACAGGAGTATACAATGAGCAGTTCTTC. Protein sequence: CASSVGTGVYNEQFF.

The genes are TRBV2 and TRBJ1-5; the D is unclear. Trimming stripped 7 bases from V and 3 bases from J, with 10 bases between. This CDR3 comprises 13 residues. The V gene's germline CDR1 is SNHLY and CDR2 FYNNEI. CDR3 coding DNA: TGTGCCAGCATGAGAGAGTACAATCAGCCCCAGCATTTT. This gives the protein CASMREYNQPQHF.

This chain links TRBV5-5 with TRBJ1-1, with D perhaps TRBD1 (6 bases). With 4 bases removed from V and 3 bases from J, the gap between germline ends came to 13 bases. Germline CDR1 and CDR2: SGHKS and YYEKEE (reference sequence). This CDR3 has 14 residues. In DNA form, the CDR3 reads TGTGCCAGCAGCCCTGGGACATACTACACTGAAGCTTTCTTT. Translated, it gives CASSPGTYYTEAFF.

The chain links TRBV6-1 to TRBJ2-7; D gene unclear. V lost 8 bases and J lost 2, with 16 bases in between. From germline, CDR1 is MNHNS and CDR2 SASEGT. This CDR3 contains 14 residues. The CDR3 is CASVPKGGTYEQYF. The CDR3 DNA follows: TGTGCCAGCGTCCCCAAAGGTGGTACCTACGAGCAGTACTTC.

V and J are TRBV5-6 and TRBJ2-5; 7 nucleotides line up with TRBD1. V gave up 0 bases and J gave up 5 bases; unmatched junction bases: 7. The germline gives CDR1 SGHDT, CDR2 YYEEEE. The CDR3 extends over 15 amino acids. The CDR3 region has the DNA TGTGCCAGCAGCTTGGCCTGGGACAGTCGGGAGACCCAGTACTTC. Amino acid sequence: CASSLAWDSRETQYF.

Written as DNA, the CDR3 is TGTGCCAGCAGCACCACCGGGACAGGGCCCACAGATACGCAGTATTTT. It is translated as CASSTTGTGPTDTQYF. The chain uses TRBV7-6 and TRBJ2-3; 9 nucleotides agree with TRBD1. Germline assignment: CDR1 SGHVS and CDR2 FNYEAQ. The CDR3 length is 16 residues. V shed 5 bases, J shed 2 bases, and the junction held 8 bases outside the gene matches.

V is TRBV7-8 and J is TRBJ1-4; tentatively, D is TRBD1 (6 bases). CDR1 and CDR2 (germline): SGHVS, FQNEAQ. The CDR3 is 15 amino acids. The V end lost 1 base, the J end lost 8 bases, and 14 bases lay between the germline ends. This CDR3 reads CASSLEDSVWEKLFF. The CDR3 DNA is TGTGCCAGCAGCTTAGAGGACAGTGTATGGGAAAAACTGTTTTTT. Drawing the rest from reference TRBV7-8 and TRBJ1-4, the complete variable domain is GAGVSQSPRYKVAKRGQDVALRCDPISGHVSLFWYQQALGQGPEFLTYFQNEAQLDKSGLPSDRFFAERPEGSVSTLKIQRTQQEDSAVYLCASSLEDSVWEKLFFGSGTQLSVL.

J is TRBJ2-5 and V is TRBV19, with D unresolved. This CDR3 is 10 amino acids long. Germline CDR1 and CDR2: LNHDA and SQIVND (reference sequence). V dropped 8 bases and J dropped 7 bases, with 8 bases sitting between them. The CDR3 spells CASGLRTQYF. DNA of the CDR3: TGTGCCAGTGGCCTGCGGACCCAGTACTTC. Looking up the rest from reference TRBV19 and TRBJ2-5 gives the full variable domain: DGGITQSPKYLFRKEGQNVTLSCEQNLNHDAMYWYRQDPGQGLRLIYYSQIVNDFQKGDIAEGYSVSREKKESFPLTVTSAQKNPTAFYLCASGLRTQYFGPGTRLLVL.

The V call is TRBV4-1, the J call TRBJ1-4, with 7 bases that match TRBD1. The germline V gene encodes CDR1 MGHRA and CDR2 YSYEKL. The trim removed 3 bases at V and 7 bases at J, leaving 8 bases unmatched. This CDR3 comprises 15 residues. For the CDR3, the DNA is TGCGCCAGCAGCCAGACAGGGAGGGTCGGTGAAAAACTGTTTTTT. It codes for CASSQTGRVGEKLFF.

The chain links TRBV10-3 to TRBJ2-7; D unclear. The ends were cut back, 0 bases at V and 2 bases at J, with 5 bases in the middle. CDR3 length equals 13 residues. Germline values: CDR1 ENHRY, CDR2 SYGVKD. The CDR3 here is CAISESGTYEQYF. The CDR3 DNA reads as TGTGCCATCAGTGAGTCCGGAACCTACGAGCAGTACTTC.

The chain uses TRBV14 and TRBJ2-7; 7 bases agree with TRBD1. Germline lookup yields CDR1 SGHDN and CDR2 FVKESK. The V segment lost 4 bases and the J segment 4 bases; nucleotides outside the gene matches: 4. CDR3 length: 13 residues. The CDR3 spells CASSRDRVYEQYF. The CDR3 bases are TGTGCCAGCAGCCGAGACAGGGTGTACGAGCAGTACTTC.